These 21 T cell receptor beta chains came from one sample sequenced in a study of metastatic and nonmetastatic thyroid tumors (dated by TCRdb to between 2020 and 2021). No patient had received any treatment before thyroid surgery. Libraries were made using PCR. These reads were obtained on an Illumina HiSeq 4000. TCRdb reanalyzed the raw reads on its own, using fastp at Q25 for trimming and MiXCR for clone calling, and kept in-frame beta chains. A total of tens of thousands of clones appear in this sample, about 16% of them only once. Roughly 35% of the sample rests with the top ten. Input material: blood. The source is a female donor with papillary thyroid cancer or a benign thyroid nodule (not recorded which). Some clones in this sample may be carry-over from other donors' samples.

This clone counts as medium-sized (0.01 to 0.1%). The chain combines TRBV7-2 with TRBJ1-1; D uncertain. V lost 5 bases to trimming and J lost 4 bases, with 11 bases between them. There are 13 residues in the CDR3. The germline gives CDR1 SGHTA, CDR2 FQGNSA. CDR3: CASSVLAGTEAFF. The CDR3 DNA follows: TGTGCCAGCAGCGTTCTGGCGGGCACTGAAGCTTTCTTT.

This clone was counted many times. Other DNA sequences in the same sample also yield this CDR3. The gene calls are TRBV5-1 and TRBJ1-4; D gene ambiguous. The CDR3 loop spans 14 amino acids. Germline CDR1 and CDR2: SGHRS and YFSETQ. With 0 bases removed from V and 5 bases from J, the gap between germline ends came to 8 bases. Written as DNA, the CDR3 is TGCGCCAGCAGCTTGGGAGGGAAGAATGAAAAACTGTTTTTT. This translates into CASSLGGKNEKLFF.

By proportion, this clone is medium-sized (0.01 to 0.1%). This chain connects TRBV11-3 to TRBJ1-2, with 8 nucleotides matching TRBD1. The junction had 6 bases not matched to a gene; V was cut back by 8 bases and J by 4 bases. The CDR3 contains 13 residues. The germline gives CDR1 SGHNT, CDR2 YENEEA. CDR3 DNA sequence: TGTGCCAGCCGAGGACAGGGCGCCTATGGCTACACCTTC. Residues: CASRGQGAYGYTF.

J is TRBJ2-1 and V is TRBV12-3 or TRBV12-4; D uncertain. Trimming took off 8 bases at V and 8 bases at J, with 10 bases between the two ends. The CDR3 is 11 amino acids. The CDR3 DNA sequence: TGTGCCAGCTCTCTTAACGATGAGCAGTTCTTC. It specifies CASSLNDEQFF.

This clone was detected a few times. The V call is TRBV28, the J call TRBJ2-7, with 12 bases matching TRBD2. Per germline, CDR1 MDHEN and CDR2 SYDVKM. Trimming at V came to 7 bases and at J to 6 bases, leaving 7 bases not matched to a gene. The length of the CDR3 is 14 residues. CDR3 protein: CASTLAGGPSEQYF. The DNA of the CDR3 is TGTGCCAGCACCCTAGCGGGAGGGCCCTCCGAGCAGTACTTC.

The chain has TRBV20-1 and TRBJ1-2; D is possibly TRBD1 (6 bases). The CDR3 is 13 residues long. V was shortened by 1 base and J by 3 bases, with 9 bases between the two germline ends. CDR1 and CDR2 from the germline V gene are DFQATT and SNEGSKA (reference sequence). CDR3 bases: TGCAGTGCTAGAGCCGGACAGTACTATGGCTACACCTTC. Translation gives CSARAGQYYGYTF.

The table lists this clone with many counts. The CDR3 spells CASRPLAGSYNEQFF. The CDR3 DNA reads as TGTGCCAGCAGACCACTAGCGGGATCCTACAATGAGCAGTTCTTC. This chain connects TRBV7-8 to TRBJ2-1, with 10 bases aligning to TRBD2. The trim removed 6 bases at V and 1 base at J, leaving 3 bases unmatched. CDR1 is SGHVS and CDR2 is FQNEAQ in the germline V gene. This CDR3 spans 15 amino acids.

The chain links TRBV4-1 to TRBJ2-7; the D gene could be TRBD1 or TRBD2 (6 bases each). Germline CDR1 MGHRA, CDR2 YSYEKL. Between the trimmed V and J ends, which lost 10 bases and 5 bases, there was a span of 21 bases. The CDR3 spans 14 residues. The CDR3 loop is CATRPLPGANEQYF. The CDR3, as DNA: TGCGCCACCCGACCTCTACCGGGGGCGAACGAGCAGTACTTC.

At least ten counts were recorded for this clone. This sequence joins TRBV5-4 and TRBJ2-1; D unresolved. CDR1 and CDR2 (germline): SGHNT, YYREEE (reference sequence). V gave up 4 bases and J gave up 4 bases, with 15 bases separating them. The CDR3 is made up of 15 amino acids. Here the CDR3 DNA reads TGTGCCAGCAGCCCCGGGCTACTTCTTTACAATGAGCAGTTCTTC. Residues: CASSPGLLLYNEQFF.

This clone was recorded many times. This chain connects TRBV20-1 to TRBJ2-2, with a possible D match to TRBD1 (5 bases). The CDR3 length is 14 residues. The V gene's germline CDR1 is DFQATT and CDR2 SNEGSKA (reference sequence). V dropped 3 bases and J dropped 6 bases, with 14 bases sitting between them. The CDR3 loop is CSASRELNPGELFF. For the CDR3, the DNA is TGCAGTGCTAGCAGGGAATTGAATCCCGGGGAGCTGTTTTTT.

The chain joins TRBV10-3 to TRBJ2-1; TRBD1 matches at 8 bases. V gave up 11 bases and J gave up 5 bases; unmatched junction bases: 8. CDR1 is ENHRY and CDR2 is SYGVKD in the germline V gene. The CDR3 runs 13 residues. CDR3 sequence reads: CALRTGSDNEQFF. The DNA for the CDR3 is TGTGCCCTCCGGACAGGGTCCGACAATGAGCAGTTCTTC.

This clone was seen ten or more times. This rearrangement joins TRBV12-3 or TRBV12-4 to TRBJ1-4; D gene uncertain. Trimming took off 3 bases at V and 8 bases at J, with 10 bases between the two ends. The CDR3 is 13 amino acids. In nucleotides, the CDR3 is TGTGCCAGCAGTTTGTATCAGGAGGAAAAACTGTTTTTT. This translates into CASSLYQEEKLFF.

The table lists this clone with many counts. This CDR3 reads CASSLLGIAGDGGEQFF. CDR3 bases: TGTGCCAGCAGCCTACTGGGGATAGCGGGAGATGGGGGTGAGCAGTTCTTC. This chain uses TRBV11-2 with TRBJ2-1; 9 bases fit TRBD2. V lost 5 bases, J lost 9 bases, and 17 bases stayed unmatched. CDR1 and CDR2 (germline): SGHAT, FQNNGV. There are 17 residues in the CDR3. The full variable domain, in which reference TRBV11-2 and TRBJ2-1 provide the parts outside the CDR3, is EAGVAQSPRYKIIEKRQSVAFWCNPISGHATLYWYQQILGQGPKLLIQFQNNGVVDDSQLPKDRFSAERLKGVDSTLKIQPAKLEDSAVYLCASSLLGIAGDGGEQFFGPGTRLTVL.

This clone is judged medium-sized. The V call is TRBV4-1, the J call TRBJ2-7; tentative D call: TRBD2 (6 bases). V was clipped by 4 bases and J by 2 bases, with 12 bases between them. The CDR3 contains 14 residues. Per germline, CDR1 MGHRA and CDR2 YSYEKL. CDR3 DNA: TGCGCCAGCAGCCGGGCGGGGCCCACCTACGAGCAGTACTTC. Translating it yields CASSRAGPTYEQYF.

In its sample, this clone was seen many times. In DNA, the CDR3 is TGTGCCAGCAGTTTATTAGGCGGGAGGGCCGGCACAGATACGCAGTATTTT. Translated: CASSLLGGRAGTDTQYF. The chain uses TRBV27 and TRBJ2-3; 9 bases match TRBD2. After removal of 1 base from V and 1 base from J, the junction contained 6 bases not matched to a gene. Germline CDR1 and CDR2: MNHEY and SMNVEV (reference sequence). The CDR3 length is 17 residues.

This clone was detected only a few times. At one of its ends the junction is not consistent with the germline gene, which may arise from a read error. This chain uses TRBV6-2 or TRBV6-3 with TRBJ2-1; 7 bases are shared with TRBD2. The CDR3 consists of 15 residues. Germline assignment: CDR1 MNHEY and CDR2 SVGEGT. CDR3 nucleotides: TGTGCCAGCAGTTACGAGGCAGCGGGGTACAATGAGCGGTTCTTC. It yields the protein CASSYEAAGYNERFF.

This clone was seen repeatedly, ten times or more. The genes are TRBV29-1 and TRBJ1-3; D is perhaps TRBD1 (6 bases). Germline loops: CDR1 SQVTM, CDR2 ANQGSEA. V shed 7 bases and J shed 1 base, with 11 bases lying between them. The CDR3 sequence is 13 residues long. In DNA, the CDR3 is TGCAGCGCCTCCCAGGGGTCTGGAAACACCATATATTTT. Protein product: CSASQGSGNTIYF. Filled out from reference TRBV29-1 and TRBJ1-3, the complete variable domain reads SAVISQKPSRDICQRGTSLTIQCQVDSQVTMMFWYRQQPGQSLTLIATANQGSEATYESGFVIDKFPISRPNLTFSTLTVSNMSPEDSSIYLCSASQGSGNTIYFGEGSWLTVV.

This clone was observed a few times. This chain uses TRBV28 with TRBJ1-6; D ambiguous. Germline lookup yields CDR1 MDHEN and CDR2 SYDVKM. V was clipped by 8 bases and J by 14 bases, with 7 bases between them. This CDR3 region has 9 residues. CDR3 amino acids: CASGMTLHF. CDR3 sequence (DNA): TGTGCCAGCGGGATGACCCTCCACTTT.

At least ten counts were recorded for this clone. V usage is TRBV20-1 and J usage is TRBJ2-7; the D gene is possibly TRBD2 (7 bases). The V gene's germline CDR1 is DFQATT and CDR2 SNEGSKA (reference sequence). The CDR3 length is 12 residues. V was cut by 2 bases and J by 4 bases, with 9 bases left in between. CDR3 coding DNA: TGCAGTGCTAGAAGGGGGGGGTACGAGCAGTACTTC. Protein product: CSARRGGYEQYF.

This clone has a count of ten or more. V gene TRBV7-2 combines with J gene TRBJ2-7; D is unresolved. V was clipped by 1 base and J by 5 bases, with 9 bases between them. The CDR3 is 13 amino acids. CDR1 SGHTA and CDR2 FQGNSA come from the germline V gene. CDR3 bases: TGTGCCAGCAGCTTAGGTCAGGTTAACGAGCAGTACTTC. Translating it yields CASSLGQVNEQYF.

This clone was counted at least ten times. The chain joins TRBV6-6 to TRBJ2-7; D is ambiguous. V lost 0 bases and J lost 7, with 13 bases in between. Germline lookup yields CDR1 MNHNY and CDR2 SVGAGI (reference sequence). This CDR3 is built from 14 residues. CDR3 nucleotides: TGTGCCAGCAGTTACTCGACTGCGCCTTCTGAGCAGTACTTC. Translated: CASSYSTAPSEQYF.